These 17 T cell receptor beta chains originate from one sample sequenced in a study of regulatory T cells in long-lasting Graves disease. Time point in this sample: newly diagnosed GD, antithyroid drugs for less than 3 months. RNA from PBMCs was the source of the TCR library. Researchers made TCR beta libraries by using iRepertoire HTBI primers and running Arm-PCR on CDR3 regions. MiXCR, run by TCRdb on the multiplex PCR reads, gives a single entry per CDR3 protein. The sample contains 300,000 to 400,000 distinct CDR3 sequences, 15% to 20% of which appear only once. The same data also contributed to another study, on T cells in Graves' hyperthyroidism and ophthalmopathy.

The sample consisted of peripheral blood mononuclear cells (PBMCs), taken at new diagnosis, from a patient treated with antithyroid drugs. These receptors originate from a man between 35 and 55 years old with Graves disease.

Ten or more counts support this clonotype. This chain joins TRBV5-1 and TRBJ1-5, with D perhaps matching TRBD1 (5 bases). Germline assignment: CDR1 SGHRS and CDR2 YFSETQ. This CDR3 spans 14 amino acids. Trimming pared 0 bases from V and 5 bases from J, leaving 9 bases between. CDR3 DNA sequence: TGCGCCAGCAGCTTGGAGGGGATGGATCAGCCCCAGCATTTT. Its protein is CASSLEGMDQPQHF.

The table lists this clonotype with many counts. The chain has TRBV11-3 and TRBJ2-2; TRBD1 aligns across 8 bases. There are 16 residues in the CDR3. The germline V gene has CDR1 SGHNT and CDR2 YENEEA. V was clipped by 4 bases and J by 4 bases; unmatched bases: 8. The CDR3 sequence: CASSSETGVSTGELFF. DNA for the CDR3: TGTGCCAGCAGCTCGGAGACAGGGGTCAGCACCGGGGAGCTGTTTTTT.

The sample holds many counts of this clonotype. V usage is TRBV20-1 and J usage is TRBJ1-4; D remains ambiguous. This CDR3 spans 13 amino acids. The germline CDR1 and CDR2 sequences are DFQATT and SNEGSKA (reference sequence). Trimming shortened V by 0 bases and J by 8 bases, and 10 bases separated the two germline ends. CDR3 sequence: CSARDWADEKLFF. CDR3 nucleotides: TGCAGTGCTAGAGATTGGGCGGACGAAAAACTGTTTTTT.

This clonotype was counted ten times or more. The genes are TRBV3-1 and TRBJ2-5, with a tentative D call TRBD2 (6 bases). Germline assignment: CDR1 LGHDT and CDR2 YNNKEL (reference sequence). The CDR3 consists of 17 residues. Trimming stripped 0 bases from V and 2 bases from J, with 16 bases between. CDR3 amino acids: CASSQDIGRGDQETQYF. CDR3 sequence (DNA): TGTGCCAGCAGCCAAGATATAGGGCGGGGTGATCAAGAGACCCAGTACTTC.

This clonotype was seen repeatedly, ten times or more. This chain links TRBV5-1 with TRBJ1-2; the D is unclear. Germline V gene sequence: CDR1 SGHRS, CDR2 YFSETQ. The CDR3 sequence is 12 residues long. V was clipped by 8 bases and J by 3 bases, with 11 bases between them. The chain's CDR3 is CASREGHYGYTF. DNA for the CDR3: TGCGCCAGTAGGGAGGGCCACTATGGCTACACCTTC.

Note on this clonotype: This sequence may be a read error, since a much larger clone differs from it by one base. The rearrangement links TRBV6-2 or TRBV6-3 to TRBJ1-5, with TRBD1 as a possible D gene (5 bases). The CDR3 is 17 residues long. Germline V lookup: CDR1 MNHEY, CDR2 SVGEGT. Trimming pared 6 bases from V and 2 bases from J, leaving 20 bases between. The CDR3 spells CASSVIWGVVGNQPQHF. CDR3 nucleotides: TGTGCCAGCAGCGTCATTTGGGGGGTTGTAGGCAATCAGCCCCAGCATTTT.

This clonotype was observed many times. CDR3 sequence (DNA): TGTGCCAGCAGCCTCCTAGGCGGGGCGGGGTCCTACGAGCAGTACTTC. The encoded protein is CASSLLGGAGSYEQYF. The V call is TRBV7-8, the J call TRBJ2-7; TRBD2 is a possible D gene (6 bases). The CDR3 consists of 16 residues. Germline V gives CDR1 SGHVS, CDR2 FQNEAQ. V lost 5 bases and J 1 base, leaving 18 bases between the germline ends.

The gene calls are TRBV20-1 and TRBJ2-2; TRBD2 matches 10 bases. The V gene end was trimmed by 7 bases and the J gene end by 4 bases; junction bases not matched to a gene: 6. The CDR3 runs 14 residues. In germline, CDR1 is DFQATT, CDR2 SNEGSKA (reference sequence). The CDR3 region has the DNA TGCAGTGTGGAAAAGCGGGGGGGCACCGGGGAGCTGTTTTTT. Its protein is CSVEKRGGTGELFF.

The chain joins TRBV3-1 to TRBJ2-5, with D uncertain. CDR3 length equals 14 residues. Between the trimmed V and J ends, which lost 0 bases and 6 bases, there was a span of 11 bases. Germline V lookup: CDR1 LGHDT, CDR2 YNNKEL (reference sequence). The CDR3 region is CASSQDGGVQTQYF. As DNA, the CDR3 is TGTGCCAGCAGCCAAGATGGTGGGGTCCAGACCCAGTACTTC.

The CDR3 is CASSQGGGSDQPQHF. The CDR3 bases are TGTGCCAGCAGCCAAGGTGGAGGCAGTGATCAGCCCCAGCATTTT. This rearrangement joins TRBV4-2 to TRBJ1-5; D not certain. The V gene lost 1 base and the J gene lost 5 bases, with 12 bases spanning the gap. Germline CDR1 and CDR2: LGHNA and YNFKEQ. CDR3 length: 15 residues.

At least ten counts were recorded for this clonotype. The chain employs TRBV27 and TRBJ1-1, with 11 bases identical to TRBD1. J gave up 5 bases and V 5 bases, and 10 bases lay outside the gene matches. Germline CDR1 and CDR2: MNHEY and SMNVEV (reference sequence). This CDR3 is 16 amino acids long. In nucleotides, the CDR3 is TGTGCCAGCAGTCCGTTCGGACAGGGGGCCCATACTGAAGCTTTCTTT. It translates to CASSPFGQGAHTEAFF.

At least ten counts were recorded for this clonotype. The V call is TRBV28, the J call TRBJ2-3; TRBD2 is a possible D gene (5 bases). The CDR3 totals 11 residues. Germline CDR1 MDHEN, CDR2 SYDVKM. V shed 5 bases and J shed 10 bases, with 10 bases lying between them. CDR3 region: CASSRTFAQYF. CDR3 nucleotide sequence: TGTGCCAGCAGTCGGACTTTCGCGCAGTATTTT.

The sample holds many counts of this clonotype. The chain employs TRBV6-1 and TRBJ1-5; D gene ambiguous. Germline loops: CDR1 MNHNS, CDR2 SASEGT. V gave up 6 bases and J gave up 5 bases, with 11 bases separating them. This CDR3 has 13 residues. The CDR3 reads CASSATVYQPQHF. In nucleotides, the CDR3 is TGTGCCAGCAGCGCGACTGTCTATCAGCCCCAGCATTTT.

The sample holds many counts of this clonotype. The CDR3: CSAREQGSDGYTF. The CDR3 nucleotides are TGCAGTGCTAGAGAACAGGGCTCTGATGGCTACACCTTC. The genes are TRBV20-1 and TRBJ1-2; TRBD1 might be the D (6 bases). This CDR3 comprises 13 residues. Trimming shortened V by 0 bases and J by 6 bases, and 11 bases separated the two germline ends. Germline V gives CDR1 DFQATT, CDR2 SNEGSKA (reference sequence).

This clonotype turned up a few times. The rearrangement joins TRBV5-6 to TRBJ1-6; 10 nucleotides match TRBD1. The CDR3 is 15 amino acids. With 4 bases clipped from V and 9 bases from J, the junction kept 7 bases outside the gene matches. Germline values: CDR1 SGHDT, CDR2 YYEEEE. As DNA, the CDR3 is TGTGCCAGCAGCCTCCCGGGACAGGGGAGTTCACCCCTCCACTTT. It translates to CASSLPGQGSSPLHF. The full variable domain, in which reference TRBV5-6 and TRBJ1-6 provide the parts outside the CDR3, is DAGVTQSPTHLIKTRGQQVTLRCSPKSGHDTVSWYQQALGQGPQFIFQYYEEEERQRGNFPDRFSGHQFPNYSSELNVNALLLGDSALYLCASSLPGQGSSPLHFGNGTRLTVT.

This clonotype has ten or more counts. CDR3: CASIIRDRGGDTQYF. CDR3 DNA: TGTGCCAGCATCATCCGGGACAGGGGCGGAGATACGCAGTATTTT. The V gene is TRBV2, the J gene TRBJ2-3, with 10 bases matching TRBD1. Germline V CDR1 and CDR2: SNHLY, FYNNEI. The CDR3 extends over 15 amino acids. Losses at the gene ends were 7 bases for V and 5 bases for J; bases not matched to a gene: 9.

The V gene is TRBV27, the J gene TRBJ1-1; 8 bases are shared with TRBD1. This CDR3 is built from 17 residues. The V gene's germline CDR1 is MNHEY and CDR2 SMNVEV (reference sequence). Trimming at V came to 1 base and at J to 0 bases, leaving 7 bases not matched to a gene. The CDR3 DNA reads TGTGCCAGCAGTTTATTCCACAGGGGGAATTTGAACACTGAAGCTTTCTTT. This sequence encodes CASSLFHRGNLNTEAFF.